This TCR beta chain was obtained from a study of read filtering for tumor transcriptome and immune sequencing. Across the study: Among patients, 17 to 20 were male and 14 female, aged about 45 to 85 (mean roughly 64). R-ISS stage counts were about eight for I, approximately 16 for II, 6 or 7 for III. Findings and caveats of the study: Dropping single-read clonotypes raised IR-seq and RNA-seq shared-clonotype correlation.

At the time of active disease, bone marrow was collected from every patient. The CDR3 runs to 12 residues. V lost 1 base and J 7 bases, leaving 5 bases between the germline ends. The germline V gene encodes CDR1 DFQATT and CDR2 SNEGSKA (reference sequence). As regards this clonotype: Its antigen remains unknown.

The library was built from roughly 400 ng RNA with molecular barcoded adaptors for alpha/delta and beta/gamma chains. TCRdb re-derived calls from the reads in MiXCR, one entry per CDR3 protein. The sample lists 94,000 or so distinct CDR3 sequences; 9% to 15% were seen once. The sequence was obtained from a donor at least 40 years old with multiple myeloma. The sample was a population of CD138-negative cells sorted from bone marrow. The J gene is TRBJ1-6, the V gene TRBV20-1; D gene uncertain. The CDR3 DNA sequence: TGCAGTGCTAGAGGTATCAATTCACCCCTCCACTTT. This translates into CSARGINSPLHF.